This T cell receptor (beta chain) originates from a study of blood T cells in healthy people across ages (dated by TCRdb to between 2014 and 2017). About the investigation overall: In model experiments, roughly one uniquely barcoded TCR beta cDNA molecule per two T cells was captured by template switching. To track age-related changes in TCR beta repertoire diversity, the study relied on deep sequencing normalized with unique cDNA molecular identifiers. The donors were split into four age groups: young (average about 16 years), middle-aged (39), aged (approximately 59) and long-lived (roughly 77). To avoid experimental bias, donors of different ages were randomly spread across the sequencing lanes. Using the same blood draw, the study looked at two additional independent replicas of 1 million unique cDNA reads for two donors, one aged 18 to 30 and the other aged 80 or older. Results and caveats for the whole study, not just this receptor: Observed TCR beta diversity per million T cells fell roughly linearly with age, and a significant reduction was already apparent by age around 39. Estimates of total diversity based on one million sequenced T cells were considered lower bounds and underestimates. Donor CMV infection status was unknown, potentially confounding age-related changes in expanded clonotypes. Since profiling was done on bulk unsorted PBMCs, naive and antigen-experienced compartments could not be conclusively compared. Compared with the aged group, more naive CD4+ T cells, fewer expanded clones and increased TCR diversity were shown by the long-lived group, suggesting age selection. The percentage of naive T cells measured by flow cytometry correlated strongly with observed TCR beta diversity.

This clonotype was seen a handful of times. Its antigen is unknown. The sample holds no much larger clone one base away, and base qualities are not on file. The receptor library was made with 5' RACE. Sequencing took place on an Illumina HiSeq 2500. The second PCR ran for about 7 to 11 cycles and used a J-beta primer mix along with a sample-barcoded 5' primer. A template-switch 5' adaptor carrying 12 random nucleotides introduced a unique molecular identifier onto each TCR beta cDNA molecule. Each sample yielded at least 3 million CDR3-containing paired-end reads. First-strand cDNA synthesis was performed from all RNA using the Mint cDNA synthesis kit, with priming by a TRBC-specific oligonucleotide. Following uracil-DNA glycosylase treatment, all cDNA underwent a first 18-cycle PCR with the universal primers M1SS and BC2_uni_R. As for how the authors treated the data: For normalization, 1 million high-quality reads, each with a distinct molecular identifier, were randomly selected from each sample. Instead of being binned into consensus sequences, reads that shared molecular identifiers were thrown out. CDR3 identification, clonotype clustering and error correction used MiTCR with a Q25 quality threshold and the strictest error-elimination algorithm. A nonparametric unseen species model with Euler transformation was used to estimate lower-bound total TCR beta diversity. TCRdb applied fastp at Q25 and MiXCR to the public reads, then kept only in-frame beta chains. Duplicate CDR3 protein sequences are folded into a single record with the most common DNA and genes. The V and J calls, along with clone size, are taken from TCRdb and not from the paper's own processing. For this sample there are a few hundred thousand distinct CDR3 sequences; 27% appear just once. The ten largest make up roughly 20% of the sample.

Reading from cysteine to phenylalanine, the CDR3 counts 16 amino acids. The entry retains the CDR3 DNA only, 48 bases that are in frame from base 1. The germline V gene (reference sequence) sets CDR1 to MNHNY and CDR2 to SVGAGI. Trimmed from V: 7 bases; trimmed from J: 2 bases; junction bases lacking a gene match: 10. Donors were 35 to 40 systemically healthy Caucasian individuals from Russia aged about 6 to 100 years. Roughly 9 milliliters of peripheral blood were drawn from each donor into EDTA-treated Vacutainer tubes. PBMCs were isolated by Ficoll-Paque density-gradient centrifugation, with at least 6.5 million obtained per sample. Total RNA was extracted from PBMCs with Trizol reagent, with at least 5.5 micrograms obtained per sample. Naive CD45RAhigh/CD27high T cell percentages were measured by flow cytometry on a PBMC aliquot from every donor.

The receptor's source is an older woman in good health. Specimen: blood. Recombination connected TRBV6-6 to TRBJ2-3, with TRBD2 identical over 9 junction bases. This receptor carries the CDR3 CASISLGGGATDTQYF. The DNA is TGTGCCAGCATAAGTCTTGGCGGGGGGGCCACAGATACGCAGTATTTT.